This T cell receptor beta chain comes out of a study of chemoradiotherapy in HPV16-positive cancers. Assay used: immunoSEQ multiplex PCR; TCRdb lists only in-frame clones, some missing. Here the sample spans several thousand clones, about 89% being singletons. Germline-derived CDR1 and CDR2 are SEHNR and FQNEAQ (reference sequence). The CDR3 has 15 residues. The V and J ends lost 2 bases and 2 bases respectively, with 11 bases between them. This clone was detected once. The clonotype was recovered from a human donor with HPV-associated anogenital cancer. The sequencing used blood, collected from a patient who underwent chemoradiotherapy. The chain employs TRBV7-9 and TRBJ2-3; possibly TRBD1 for D (6 bases). This chain's CDR3 is CASSLTGMNTDTQYF. CDR3 nucleotide sequence: TGTGCCAGCAGCTTAACAGGGATGAACACAGATACGCAGTATTTT.